This is a list of T cell receptor beta chains from one sample in a study of blood T cell repertoires in COVID-19. Method: immunoSEQ multiplex PCR; TCRdb's copy keeps in-frame clones and lacks some. Of around 450,000 clones listed, about 85% are singletons. Material for sequencing was PBMCs or T cells enriched from blood (not recorded which). The receptors shown here come from a woman aged 18-29 years who had recovered from COVID-19. Each CDR3 is given with its conserved first and last residue. A D gene is named only where the DNA matches it firmly. Expanded clones get a size class; other rows say once, few or many, or leave the size out.

CASSTTGGVNEKLFF TGTGCCAGCAGTACCACAGGGGGCGTGAATGAAAAACTGTTTTTT . TRBJ1-4 TRBD1 TRBV2
CASSQNRGLNYGYTF TGTGCCAGCAGCCAAAACAGGGGGCTTAACTATGGCTACACCTTC once TRBJ1-2 TRBD1 TRBV4-2
CASSPPGQGAQGYTF TGTGCCAGCTCACCTCCGGGACAGGGGGCGCAAGGCTACACCTTC . TRBJ1-2 TRBD1 TRBV18
CASSGSTLRGYNEQFF TGTGCCAGCAGCGGGTCGACCCTTCGGGGCTACAATGAGCAGTTCTTC . TRBJ2-1 . TRBV7-2
CASSALGGIQPQHF TGTGCCAGCAGTGCCCTCGGGGGGATTCAGCCCCAGCATTTT once TRBJ1-5 . TRBV2
CASSSQGGSTNEKLFF TGTGCCAGCAGTTCACAGGGGGGTTCAACTAATGAAAAACTGTTTTTT . TRBJ1-4 TRBD1 TRBV28
CASSLVTGGGSGTEAFF TGCGCCAGCAGCTTGGTGACAGGGGGCGGGTCGGGCACTGAAGCTTTCTTT few TRBJ1-1 TRBD1 TRBV5-1
CASSQDSSSGQEGSPLHF TGTGCCAGCAGCCAAGATTCGTCGTCGGGACAGGAGGGTTCACCCCTCCACTTT . TRBJ1-6 TRBD1 TRBV3-1/TRBV3-2
CASSLDPGLETQYF TGCGCCAGCAGCTTGGATCCGGGGTTGGAGACCCAGTACTTC . TRBJ2-5 . TRBV5-1
CASSYFQGAEAFF TGTGCCAGCAGTTACTTTCAGGGCGCTGAAGCTTTCTTT once TRBJ1-1 . TRBV6-2/TRBV6-3
CASSWTGGGEKLFF TGTGCCAGCAGCTGGACAGGGGGAGGAGAAAAACTGTTTTTT once TRBJ1-4 TRBD1 TRBV5-4
CASSLPGLAGGPEETQYF TGCGCCAGCAGCTTGCCCGGGCTAGCGGGGGGGCCGGAGGAGACCCAGTACTTC . TRBJ2-5 TRBD2 TRBV5-1
CASSLAGDSVYGYTF TGCGCCAGCAGCTTGGCCGGGGACAGCGTCTATGGCTACACCTTC . TRBJ1-2 TRBD1 TRBV5-1
CASSDSRDNEPNQPQHF TGTGCCAGCAGTGATTCTCGGGACAACGAACCCAATCAGCCCCAGCATTTT . TRBJ1-5 . TRBV25-1
CASKTATNYGYTF TGTGCCAGCAAGACAGCAACGAACTATGGCTACACCTTC few TRBJ1-2 . TRBV28
CASSRKRGGRETQYF TGTGCCAGCAGCCGGAAGCGGGGGGGCCGAGAGACCCAGTACTTC . TRBJ2-5 TRBD2 TRBV7-2
CASRKGTENGLSIYGYTF TGCGCCAGCAGGAAAGGGACAGAAAATGGCCTATCTATATATGGCTACACCTTC . TRBJ1-2 TRBD1 TRBV10-1
CASSWGVIQETQYF TGTGCCAGCAGCTGGGGGGTAATCCAAGAGACCCAGTACTTC once TRBJ2-5 . TRBV7-9
CASRPTGASYEQYF TGTGCCAGCAGGCCTACAGGGGCCTCCTACGAGCAGTACTTC . TRBJ2-7 TRBD1 TRBV3-1/TRBV3-2
CASGLSDSRVIPEAFF TGTGCTAGTGGTTTGTCGGACAGTCGGGTAATCCCTGAAGCTTTCTTT . TRBJ1-1 . TRBV12-5
CASSRSTGTGVETF TGTGCCAGCAGCCGATCAACCGGGACAGGGGTTGAGACCTTC . TRBJ1-2 TRBD1 TRBV6-5
CASSFSGGALETQYF TGCGCCAGCAGCTTCTCGGGGGGGGCTCTAGAGACCCAGTACTTC . TRBJ2-5 TRBD2 TRBV5-1
CAWSRRLSNEQFF TGTGCCTGGAGTAGGCGACTTTCCAATGAGCAGTTCTTC . TRBJ2-1 . TRBV30
CASSIGSGEGDTQYF TGTGCCAGTAGTATCGGTAGCGGGGAAGGAGATACGCAGTATTTT . TRBJ2-3 TRBD2 TRBV19
CASSSGLEAFF TGTGCCAGCAGTTCAGGGTTGGAAGCTTTCTTT medium-sized TRBJ1-1 . TRBV11-3
CASSIPGMNTEAFF TGTGCCAGTAGTATTCCAGGTATGAACACTGAAGCTTTCTTT once TRBJ1-1 . TRBV19
CASSPGVADTQYF TGTGCCAGCAGCCCCGGGGTCGCAGATACGCAGTATTTT . TRBJ2-3 . TRBV7-2
CASSYGRERGYTF TGTGCCAGCAGTTATGGCAGGGAAAGGGGCTACACCTTC . TRBJ1-2 . TRBV6-5
CASSHLGGGAKNTEAFF TGCGCCAGCAGCCATCTCGGAGGGGGGGCTAAGAACACTGAAGCTTTCTTT once TRBJ1-1 . TRBV5-1
CASSVAGDTGELFF TGTGCCAGCAGTGTTGCGGGGGACACCGGGGAGCTGTTTTTT . TRBJ2-2 TRBD2 TRBV25-1
CASSTDGRTGELFF TGTGCCAGCAGTACCGACGGCAGGACCGGGGAGCTGTTTTTT . TRBJ2-2 . TRBV5-4
CASSFQREGPNTEAFF TGTGCCAGCAGCTTCCAAAGGGAGGGCCCCAACACTGAAGCTTTCTTT . TRBJ1-1 . TRBV11-2
CASGLISPTGSYEQYF TGTGCTAGTGGTTTGATATCCCCCACCGGGTCCTACGAGCAGTACTTC once TRBJ2-7 . TRBV12-5
CATSRQGAPGELFF TGTGCCACCAGTCGACAGGGGGCCCCCGGGGAGCTGTTTTTT . TRBJ2-2 TRBD1 TRBV24-1
CASSVEGVREKLFF TGTGCCAGCAGCGTAGAAGGGGTGAGGGAAAAACTGTTTTTT few TRBJ1-4 . TRBV9
CASSSPGNYYGYTF TGTGCCAGCAGCTCACCAGGGAATTACTATGGCTACACCTTC . TRBJ1-2 . TRBV5-5
CASSPPSGSPNYGYTF TGTGCCAGCAGCCCCCCCAGCGGCAGCCCGAACTATGGCTACACCTTC . TRBJ1-2 . TRBV7-9
CAVSTGASYGYTF TGTGCCGTTAGTACAGGAGCCAGTTATGGCTACACCTTC . TRBJ1-2 . TRBV28
CASSYPQGALSGANVLTF TGTGCCAGCAGTTATCCACAGGGGGCCCTCTCTGGGGCCAACGTCCTGACTTTC . TRBJ2-6 TRBD1 TRBV6-2/TRBV6-3
CASRREDLYGYTF TGTGCCAGTAGGAGGGAAGACCTCTATGGCTACACCTTC once TRBJ1-2 . TRBV19
CASSPQEGQVNTGELFF TGTGCCAGCAGTCCCCAAGAGGGACAGGTCAACACCGGGGAGCTGTTTTTT . TRBJ2-2 TRBD1 TRBV6-6
CASSLGQGDQPQHF TGTGCCAGCAGCTTGGGACAGGGTGATCAGCCCCAGCATTTT . TRBJ1-5 TRBD1 TRBV5-6
CASSQPPRNVTEAFF TGTGCCAGCTCACAACCGCCCAGGAATGTCACTGAAGCTTTCTTT . TRBJ1-1 . TRBV18
CASSIRRGGYTDTQYF TGCGCCAGCTCCATTCGCCGGGGGGGTTACACAGATACGCAGTATTTT . TRBJ2-3 TRBD2 TRBV5-1